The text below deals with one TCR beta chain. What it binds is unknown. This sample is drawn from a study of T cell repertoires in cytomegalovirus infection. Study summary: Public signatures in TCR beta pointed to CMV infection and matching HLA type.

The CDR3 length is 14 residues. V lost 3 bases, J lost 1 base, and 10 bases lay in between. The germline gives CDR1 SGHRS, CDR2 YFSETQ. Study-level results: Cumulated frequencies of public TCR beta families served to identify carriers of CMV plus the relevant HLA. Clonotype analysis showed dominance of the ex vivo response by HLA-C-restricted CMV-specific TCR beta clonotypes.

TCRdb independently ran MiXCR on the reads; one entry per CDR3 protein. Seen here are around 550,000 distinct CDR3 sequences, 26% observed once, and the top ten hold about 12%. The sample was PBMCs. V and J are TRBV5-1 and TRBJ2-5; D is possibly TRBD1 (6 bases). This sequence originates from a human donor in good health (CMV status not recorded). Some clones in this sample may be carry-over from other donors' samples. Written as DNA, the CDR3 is TGCGCCAGCAGCTCCGGACAGCCCCAAGAGACCCAGTACTTC. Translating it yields CASSSGQPQETQYF.